These 11 T cell receptor beta chains originate from one sample sequenced in a study of blood T cell repertoires in COVID-19. Assay used: immunoSEQ multiplex PCR; TCRdb lists only in-frame clones, some missing. The table records some 190,000 clones, 85% to 90% of them present only once. Sequenced sample: PBMCs or T cells enriched from blood (not recorded which). Every receptor here comes from a woman in her thirties or forties with acute COVID-19.

The chain uses TRBV7-9 and TRBJ2-5; D is perhaps TRBD1 (6 bases). Deletions cut 5 bases from V and 9 bases from J, with 10 bases between. CDR3 length: 11 residues. CDR1 is SEHNR and CDR2 is FQNEAQ in the germline V gene (reference sequence). The CDR3 nucleotides read TGTGCCAGCAGCCTCACAGGGCCCCAGTACTTC. It yields the protein CASSLTGPQYF.

The genes are TRBV6-5 and TRBJ1-4; D might be TRBD1 (5 bases). The CDR3 length is 15 residues. V lost 6 bases and J lost 0, with 11 bases in between. From germline, CDR1 is MNHEY and CDR2 SVGAGI. For the CDR3, the DNA is TGTGCCAGCAGACCATCAGGGACAACTAATGAAAAACTGTTTTTT. Residues: CASRPSGTTNEKLFF.

The table lists this clone with a few counts. J is TRBJ2-1 and V is TRBV5-1; weak D call: TRBD2 (6 bases). The germline CDR1 and CDR2 sequences are SGHRS and YFSETQ. This CDR3 region has 15 residues. V gave up 0 bases and J gave up 9 bases, with 16 bases separating them. Here the CDR3 reads CASSLAVTSRSEQFF. The CDR3 DNA follows: TGCGCCAGCAGCTTGGCCGTTACTAGCCGTTCTGAGCAGTTCTTC.

The J gene is TRBJ2-2, the V gene TRBV5-5, with a possible D match to TRBD1 (5 bases). CDR1 and CDR2 from the germline V gene are SGHKS and YYEKEE (reference sequence). This CDR3 has 16 residues. V was shortened by 3 bases and J by 3 bases, with 15 bases between the two germline ends. The CDR3 sequence is CASSWDDREYTGELFF. The CDR3 bases are TGTGCCAGCAGCTGGGATGACAGAGAATACACCGGGGAGCTGTTTTTT.

This clone was detected a few times. The V gene is TRBV3-1 (or the pseudogene TRBV3-2), the J gene TRBJ2-3, with D possibly TRBD2 on 6 matching bases. This CDR3 spans 13 amino acids. Trimming took 4 bases from V and 7 from J, leaving 12 bases between them. The V gene's germline CDR1 is LGHDT and CDR2 YNNKEL (reference sequence). The CDR3 nucleotides read TGTGCCAGCAGCCGGCAGGGAGGTCATACGCAGTATTTT. Its translation is CASSRQGGHTQYF.

The V gene is TRBV11-3, the J gene TRBJ2-3, with 8 bases aligning to TRBD2. This CDR3 spans 14 amino acids. Germline assignment: CDR1 SGHNT and CDR2 YENEEA. The J segment lost 5 bases and the V segment lost 5 bases, leaving 6 bases of the junction unmatched. The CDR3 here is CASSPGGTRDTQYF. CDR3 bases: TGTGCCAGCAGCCCGGGGGGGACCAGAGATACGCAGTATTTT. Full variable domain (remainder filled in from reference TRBV11-3 and TRBJ2-3): EAGVVQSPRYKIIEKKQPVAFWCNPISGHNTLYWYLQNLGQGPELLIRYENEEAVDDSQLPKDRFSAERLKGVDSTLKIQPAELGDSAVYLCASSPGGTRDTQYFGPGTRLTVL.

The rearrangement uses TRBV5-4 and TRBJ2-3, with TRBD1 matching over 8 bases. CDR3 length: 16 residues. Per germline, CDR1 SGHNT and CDR2 YYREEE (reference sequence). J lost 3 bases, V lost 1 base, and 7 bases had no gene match. In DNA, the CDR3 is TGTGCCAGCAGCTTGAGAGCAGGGGGCCGGACAGATACGCAGTATTTT. Protein sequence: CASSLRAGGRTDTQYF.

The V call is TRBV6-2 or TRBV6-3, the J call TRBJ2-3; TRBD2 matches 8 bases. The J segment lost 2 bases and the V segment lost 0 bases, leaving 7 bases of the junction unmatched. This CDR3 is 17 amino acids long. Germline V gene data show CDR1 as MNHEY and CDR2 as SVGEGT. CDR3 region: CASSYSGLAGDTDTQYF. The CDR3 DNA reads as TGTGCCAGCAGTTACTCGGGGCTAGCGGGCGACACAGATACGCAGTATTTT.

The CDR3 sequence: CATSEPIIAGGRHTGELFF. The DNA for the CDR3 is TGTGCCACCAGTGAACCAATTATAGCGGGGGGGCGGCATACCGGGGAGCTGTTTTTT. The chain carries TRBV24-1 and TRBJ2-2, with TRBD2 identical over 11 bases. This CDR3 contains 19 residues. The V gene end was trimmed by 4 bases and the J gene end by 5 bases; junction bases not matched to a gene: 14. The germline CDR1 and CDR2 sequences are KGHDR and SFDVKD.

V is TRBV5-8 and J is TRBJ1-1; no reliable D call. The germline CDR1 and CDR2 sequences are SGHTS and YDEGEE. V dropped 4 bases and J dropped 5 bases, with 21 bases sitting between them. CDR3 length: 16 amino acids. Written as DNA, the CDR3 is TGTGCCAGCAGCCCTGAGGGCTGGCAGATTACGACTGAAGCTTTCTTT. This codes for CASSPEGWQITTEAFF.

The gene calls are TRBV4-2 and TRBJ1-1; no clear D. V was cut by 0 bases and J by 1 base, with 9 bases left in between. Germline loops: CDR1 LGHNA, CDR2 YNFKEQ. This CDR3 has 15 residues. In nucleotides, the CDR3 is TGTGCCAGCAGCCAAGAAACAGTCGGGAACACTGAAGCTTTCTTT. This gives the protein CASSQETVGNTEAFF.